The 4 T cell receptor beta chains below come from one sample, sequenced in a study of T-cell reconstitution after alpha-beta-depleted transplantation in children. Unique molecular identifiers were built into the TCRbeta library. Via MiXCR, TCRdb re-called the PCR reads, giving one row per CDR3 protein. The sample yields about 260,000 distinct CDR3 sequences, roughly 8.2% seen once. The source was PBMCs, mostly from graft donor cells, collected 180 days after TCRalphabeta/CD19-depleted stem cell transplant. The receptors were sampled from a male patient between 5 and 17 years old who had a stem cell transplant for acute lymphoblastic leukemia, so the T cells may come from the graft donor.

This clonotype has ten or more counts. The chain is built from TRBV10-3 and TRBJ2-3; 8 bases are a match to TRBD2. The CDR3 consists of 15 residues. The J segment lost 3 bases and the V segment lost 6 bases, leaving 8 bases of the junction unmatched. Germline CDR1 reads ENHRY; CDR2 reads SYGVKD. The CDR3 DNA reads TGTGCCATCAGCGGGAGGGGCGGGGGGACAGATACGCAGTATTTT. It yields the protein CAISGRGGGTDTQYF.

This clonotype was found many times. This rearrangement joins TRBV7-2 to TRBJ2-7; 9 positions agree with TRBD2. Germline V gives CDR1 SGHTA, CDR2 FQGNSA. The CDR3 runs to 15 residues. V lost 0 bases to trimming and J lost 4 bases; unmatched junction nucleotides: 4. The CDR3 reads CASSLALGLAYEQYF. DNA of the CDR3: TGTGCCAGCAGCTTAGCGCTTGGACTAGCGTACGAGCAGTACTTC.

This clonotype was recorded many times. The chain is built from TRBV13 and TRBJ2-7; TRBD2 matches 9 bases. J was trimmed by 2 bases and V by 2 bases; bases with no gene match: 4. The germline V gene has CDR1 PRHDT and CDR2 FYEKMQ (reference sequence). The CDR3 spans 15 residues. The CDR3 DNA is TGTGCCAGCAGCTTATGGCTAGCGGGGCCCTACGAGCAGTACTTC. Its translation: CASSLWLAGPYEQYF.

In this sample, this clonotype turned up many times. This chain links TRBV10-3 with TRBJ1-1; 7 positions agree with TRBD1. This CDR3 is 15 amino acids long. Trimming took 5 bases from V and 5 from J; bases not matched to a gene: 11. Germline V lookup: CDR1 ENHRY, CDR2 SYGVKD. CDR3 region: CAISFTGDIGTEAFF. CDR3 bases: TGTGCCATCAGTTTCACAGGGGATATCGGGACTGAAGCTTTCTTT.